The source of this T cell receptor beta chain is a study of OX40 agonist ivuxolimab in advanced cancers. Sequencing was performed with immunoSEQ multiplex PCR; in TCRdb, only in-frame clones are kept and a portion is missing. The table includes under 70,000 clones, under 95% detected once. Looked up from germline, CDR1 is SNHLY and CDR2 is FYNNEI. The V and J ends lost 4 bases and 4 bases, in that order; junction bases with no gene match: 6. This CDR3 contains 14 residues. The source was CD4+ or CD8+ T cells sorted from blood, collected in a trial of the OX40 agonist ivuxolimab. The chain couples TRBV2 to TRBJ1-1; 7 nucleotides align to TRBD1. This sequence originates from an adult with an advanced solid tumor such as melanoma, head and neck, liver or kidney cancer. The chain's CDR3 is CASSGTTGSTEAFF. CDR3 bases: TGTGCCAGCAGTGGGACGACAGGGAGCACTGAAGCTTTCTTT.